The 29 T cell receptor beta chains below were found in one sample sequenced in a study of T cells in Graves' hyperthyroidism and ophthalmopathy. RNA transcripts gave rise to amplified TCR beta CDR3 regions. The TCR CDR3 was amplified in a first-round RT-PCR using the HTBI primer set. A single record per CDR3 protein comes from TCRdb applying MiXCR to the multiplex PCR reads. This sample has around 800,000 distinct CDR3 sequences, with 35% to 45% found just once. The sequencing sample was made of blood. The source is a man aged 18 to 35 with Graves' hyperthyroidism.

Concerning this clonotype itself: This may be a read error, as it is one base from a much larger clone. This CDR3 is missing its conserved last phenylalanine or tryptophan, likely due to a read error. V gene TRBV7-2 combines with J gene TRBJ1-6; unclear D gene. The V gene's germline CDR1 is SGHTA and CDR2 FQGNSA. CDR3 length: 12 residues. Trimming left V 3 bases short and J 10 bases short, with 7 bases between. The CDR3 sequence is CASSLAPSPLHL. DNA for the CDR3: TGTGCCAGCAGCTTGGCCCCGTCACCCCTCCACCTT.

The rearrangement uses TRBV7-2 and TRBJ2-7; tentative D call: TRBD1 (5 bases). V lost 1 base, J lost 0 bases, and 10 bases lay in between. Germline V gives CDR1 SGHTA, CDR2 FQGNSA. The CDR3 spans 15 residues. In DNA form, the CDR3 reads TGTGCCAGCAGCTTAGACCAGGGTGGCTCCTACGAGCAGTACTTC. Translated: CASSLDQGGSYEQYF.

This clonotype was detected a few times. A much larger clone differs by one base, so this may be a read error. The chain joins TRBV2 to TRBJ1-5; perhaps TRBD1 as D (5 bases). CDR3 length: 14 residues. From germline, CDR1 is SNHLY and CDR2 FYNNEI. The germline V and J ends were trimmed by 2 bases and 7 bases, with 12 bases remaining between them. CDR3 protein: CASSEQGKGQPQHF. CDR3 DNA sequence: TGTGCCAGCAGTGAACAGGGCAAGGGGCAGCCCCAGCATTTT.

The V and J genes are TRBV7-2 and TRBJ2-7; 8 positions agree with TRBD1. Germline lookup yields CDR1 SGHTA and CDR2 FQGNSA. This CDR3 region has 16 residues. V trimming: 3 bases; J trimming: 2 bases; junction bases outside the gene matches: 9. This chain's CDR3 is CASSLVTGTGAYEQYF. The CDR3 nucleotides read TGTGCCAGCAGCTTGGTAACCGGGACAGGAGCCTACGAGCAGTACTTC.

This clonotype was seen a handful of times. J is TRBJ1-5 and V is TRBV20-1; 10 bases map to TRBD1. Losses at the gene ends were 5 bases for V and 5 bases for J; bases not matched to a gene: 6. Germline CDR1 reads DFQATT; CDR2 reads SNEGSKA (reference sequence). The CDR3 runs 14 residues. This CDR3 is CSAGPGQGYQPQHF. The DNA for the CDR3 is TGCAGTGCTGGGCCGGGACAGGGGTATCAGCCCCAGCATTTT.

This clonotype has just a few counts. One junction end does not reproduce the germline sequence, and a read error may be involved. The J gene is TRBJ2-7, the V gene TRBV5-1, with D possibly matching TRBD2 (6 bases). This CDR3 is 13 amino acids long. Looked up from germline, CDR1 is SGHRS and CDR2 is YFSETQ. The CDR3 region has the DNA TGTGCCAGCAGTTACTTACTAGCCGTGGAGCAGTACTTC. Encoded protein: CASSYLLAVEQYF.

The chain couples TRBV20-1 to TRBJ2-7, with 8 bases fitting TRBD2. V shed 5 bases and J 7 bases; nucleotides not matched to a gene: 10. The CDR3 extends over 13 amino acids. In germline, CDR1 is DFQATT, CDR2 SNEGSKA (reference sequence). DNA of the CDR3: TGCAGTGCTGGTACCGGGACTAGTCCTGAGCAGTACTTC. Protein product: CSAGTGTSPEQYF.

The CDR3 DNA follows: TGCAGCTCCCGGGCAGGGGTGGGCCAGCCCCAGCATTTT. This codes for CSSRAGVGQPQHF. This chain connects TRBV29-1 to TRBJ1-5; possibly TRBD1 for D (6 bases). Germline V gene sequence: CDR1 SQVTM, CDR2 ANQGSEA. The V end lost 8 bases, the J end lost 7 bases, and 18 bases lay between the germline ends. The CDR3 spans 13 residues.

The gene calls are TRBV7-2 and TRBJ2-5, with TRBD1 matching 9 bases. The CDR3 is 16 residues long. Germline-derived CDR1 and CDR2 are SGHTA and FQGNSA. Trimming removed 4 bases from V and 5 bases from J; junction bases left unmatched: 11. The CDR3, as DNA: TGTGCCAGCAGCTGGGACAGGGTACAGATGTGGGAGACCCAGTACTTC. It is translated as CASSWDRVQMWETQYF.

In its sample, this clonotype was seen many times. This chain connects TRBV10-3 to TRBJ1-1, with D possibly being TRBD1 (5 bases). The CDR3 spans 15 residues. Germline V lookup: CDR1 ENHRY, CDR2 SYGVKD. Trimming cost V 0 bases and J 4 bases, with 12 bases left between them. DNA of the CDR3: TGTGCCATCAGTGAGTCGGTGGGGGGGAGCACTGAAGCTTTCTTT. It is translated as CAISESVGGSTEAFF.

In its sample, this clonotype was seen many times. This chain uses TRBV15 with TRBJ2-7; 12 bases match TRBD1. The CDR3 sequence is 14 residues long. Trimming cost V 4 bases and J 5 bases; bases outside gene matches: 3. CDR1 and CDR2 (germline): LNHNV, YYDKDF (reference sequence). CDR3 coding DNA: TGTGCCACCAGCACGGGACAGGGGGCCCACGAGCAGTACTTC. It yields the protein CATSTGQGAHEQYF.

This clonotype has just a few counts. V gene TRBV11-2 combines with J gene TRBJ1-1, with TRBD1 identical over 9 bases. CDR3 length: 17 residues. The ends lost 5 bases at V and 5 bases at J; junction bases unmatched: 15. Germline CDR1 is SGHAT and CDR2 is FQNNGV. For the CDR3, the DNA is TGTGCCAGCAGCCGGTACGGGACAGGGATAGTGGGAACTGAAGCTTTCTTT. Residues: CASSRYGTGIVGTEAFF.

V usage is TRBV12-3 or TRBV12-4 and J usage is TRBJ2-7, with D perhaps matching TRBD1 (6 bases). V was clipped by 6 bases and J by 0 bases, with 15 bases between them. This CDR3 is 15 amino acids long. CDR3: CASSYGQPNSYEQYF. The CDR3 bases are TGTGCCAGCAGCTATGGACAGCCGAACTCCTACGAGCAGTACTTC.

This clonotype was detected ten times or more. Mismatch with germline at one junction end may stem from a read error. This chain joins TRBV9 and TRBJ2-5, with D possibly matching TRBD2 (6 bases). Germline lookup yields CDR1 SGDLS and CDR2 YYNGEE. The CDR3 contains 10 residues. CDR3 in amino acids: CASSARLGDF. CDR3 in DNA: TGTGCCAGCAGCGCCCGACTAGGAGACTTC.

This chain joins TRBV19 and TRBJ2-6; D call uncertain. This CDR3 comprises 15 residues. From germline, CDR1 is LNHDA and CDR2 SQIVND (reference sequence). V was pared by 3 bases and J by 3 bases, with 9 bases between. The CDR3 DNA reads as TGTGCCAGTAGTATGGGCGGCTATGGGGCCAACGTCCTGACTTTC. It encodes CASSMGGYGANVLTF.

This clonotype was found a few times. V is TRBV6-2 or TRBV6-3 and J is TRBJ1-5, with TRBD1 as a possible D gene (6 bases). CDR3 length equals 15 residues. V lost 2 bases to trimming and J lost 3 bases, with 11 bases between them. Germline V lookup: CDR1 MNHEY, CDR2 SVGEGT. The CDR3 protein is CASSYLRDTNQPQHF. CDR3 DNA: TGTGCCAGCAGTTACCTCCGGGACACCAATCAGCCCCAGCATTTT.

This clonotype has at least ten counts. V and J are TRBV7-7 and TRBJ2-2; TRBD1 is a possible D gene (6 bases). The CDR3 runs to 13 residues. Germline CDR1 SSHAT, CDR2 FNYEAQ (reference sequence). For the CDR3, the DNA is TGTGCTAGCGCAGGGGCGAACACCGGGGAGCTGTTTTTT. This codes for CASAGANTGELFF.

This clonotype was picked up a small number of times. The chain carries TRBV6-5 and TRBJ1-2; D unclear. Trimming stripped 7 bases from V and 7 bases from J, with 16 bases between. The CDR3 runs to 13 residues. In germline, CDR1 is MNHEY, CDR2 SVGAGI. CDR3 DNA: TGTGCCAGCACCCGTATCCTCTCGGGTGGCTACACCTTC. Protein sequence: CASTRILSGGYTF.

The V and J genes are TRBV6-1 and TRBJ2-2, with 11 bases lining up with TRBD1. J lost 7 bases, V lost 6 bases, and 7 bases had no gene match. The CDR3 consists of 15 residues. The germline V gene encodes CDR1 MNHNS and CDR2 SASEGT. The CDR3 protein is CASRRDRGGFGELFF. In nucleotides, the CDR3 is TGTGCCAGCAGACGGGACAGGGGGGGGTTCGGGGAGCTGTTTTTT.

In regard to this clonotype: A read error may be the cause here, since a much bigger clone is one base away. This chain links TRBV7-2 with TRBJ2-2; D is possibly TRBD1 or TRBD2 (5 bases each). Germline V lookup: CDR1 SGHTA, CDR2 FQGNSA. This CDR3 is 14 amino acids long. The CDR3 loop is CASGGLQNAGELFF. The CDR3 DNA is TGTGCCAGCGGGGGATTACAGAACGCCGGGGAGCTGTTTTTT.

J is TRBJ2-2 and V is TRBV29-1; D is tentatively TRBD1 or TRBD2 (5 bases each). The length of the CDR3 is 13 residues. Germline CDR1 and CDR2: SQVTM and ANQGSEA. Trimming removed 6 bases at V and 5 bases at J, with 13 bases between. CDR3 in DNA: TGCAGCGTGGCCGGGGCGATAACCGGGGAGCTGTTTTTT. It codes for CSVAGAITGELFF.

The chain employs TRBV4-1 and TRBJ2-7; no firm D call. Looked up from germline, CDR1 is MGHRA and CDR2 is YSYEKL. There are 16 residues in the CDR3. The V end was cut by 4 bases, the J end by 0 bases, with 16 bases between. In DNA form, the CDR3 reads TGCGCCAGCAGCCCTCGAATGGGGTGGGGCTCCTACGAGCAGTACTTC. Translated, it gives CASSPRMGWGSYEQYF.

The chain couples TRBV7-3 to TRBJ1-5; D perhaps matches TRBD2 (5 bases). TRBJ2-3 explains the end of the DNA better; the J call may be wrong. The CDR3 is 14 amino acids. The germline CDR1 and CDR2 sequences are SGHTA and FQGTGA. This CDR3 reads CASSSTGGADTQYF. CDR3 DNA sequence: TGTGCCAGCAGCTCAACCGGAGGTGCAGATACGCAGTATTTT.

A few counts support this clonotype. This chain joins TRBV7-9 and TRBJ2-7, with unresolved D. With 5 bases removed from V and 3 bases from J, the gap between germline ends came to 8 bases. Germline V gene sequence: CDR1 SEHNR, CDR2 FQNEAQ (reference sequence). CDR3 length: 12 amino acids. This CDR3 is CASSIIYYEQYF. CDR3 sequence (DNA): TGTGCCAGCAGCATAATATACTACGAGCAGTACTTC.

The V and J genes are TRBV7-9 and TRBJ1-5, with 7 bases lining up with TRBD1. Looked up from germline, CDR1 is SEHNR and CDR2 is FQNEAQ (reference sequence). V dropped 8 bases and J dropped 9; count of bases not matched to a gene: 13. This CDR3 is built from 14 residues. The chain's CDR3 is CASSPDTGTVPQHF. CDR3 DNA sequence: TGTGCCAGCTCACCAGATACCGGGACAGTGCCCCAGCATTTT.

This sequence joins TRBV7-8 and TRBJ1-2; unclear D gene. Trimming took off 8 bases at V and 6 bases at J, with 10 bases between the two ends. The CDR3 is made up of 11 amino acids. The germline gives CDR1 SGHVS, CDR2 FQNEAQ. This chain's CDR3 is CASAGGNGYTF. CDR3 nucleotide sequence: TGTGCCAGCGCTGGCGGGAATGGCTACACCTTC.

This clonotype was counted a few times. The chain is built from TRBV6-5 and TRBJ1-5; D is perhaps TRBD1 (5 bases). The germline V and J ends were trimmed by 2 bases and 0 bases, with 23 bases remaining between them. The V gene's germline CDR1 is MNHEY and CDR2 SVGAGI. CDR3 length equals 20 residues. The CDR3 here is CASSYDTLRQILYSNQPQHF. In DNA, the CDR3 is TGTGCCAGCAGTTACGACACCCTTCGACAGATCCTGTATAGCAATCAGCCCCAGCATTTT.

As concerns this clonotype: Sequence at one end of the junction differs from germline and may be a read error. This chain joins TRBV12-3 or TRBV12-4 and TRBJ1-1; TRBD1 agrees at 7 bases. The CDR3 spans 14 residues. The CDR3 sequence is CAGSLTQGHTEAFF. The CDR3 region has the DNA TGTGCCGGCAGTCTTACACAGGGGCACACTGAAGCTTTCTTT.

The V and J genes are TRBV7-3 and TRBJ1-2; D not resolved. V was shortened by 5 bases and J by 0 bases, with 13 bases between the two germline ends. Germline V gene lookup returns CDR1 SGHTA and CDR2 FQGTGA. The CDR3 contains 15 residues. CDR3 residues: CASSLAADPNYGYTF. The CDR3 coding sequence is TGTGCCAGCAGCCTGGCAGCGGACCCTAACTATGGCTACACCTTC.